The clone carrying this TCR beta chain was counted between two and nine times. The time point denotes: patch test 3, about 24 weeks after DPC sensitization. Documented treatment: therapeutic diphenylcyclopropenone sensitization with weekly scalp DPC. People who gave samples had alopecia, were 18 to 70 years old, and were suitable for DPC. Germline loops: CDR1 ENHRY, CDR2 SYGVKD. The CDR3 length is 13 residues. Trimming shortened V by 4 bases and J by 12 bases, and 19 bases separated the two germline ends. The library labeled individual cDNA molecules by adding unique molecular identifiers to them. TCRdb fed the RACE reads into MiXCR, producing one record per CDR3 protein. The sample lists around 200,000 distinct CDR3 sequences; approximately 26% were seen once. This specimen belongs to a study of human T cells and chemical hapten exposure. Study-level information: The patients were mostly female; they had alopecia areata, totalis or universalis.

This chain connects TRBV10-3 to TRBJ2-7; D possibly uses TRBD1 or TRBD2 (5 bases each). The source material was whole blood, sampled in connection with sensitization to the hapten diphenylcyclopropenone (DPC). The receptor's source is a woman aged 40 to 50 with alopecia areata. Some clones in this sample may be carry-over from other donors' samples. This CDR3 reads CAISAAGTLVSYF. The CDR3 DNA reads TGTGCCATCAGTGCCGCCGGGACCCTGGTTTCGTACTTC.